A selection of T cell receptor beta chains follows, all from one sample in a study of CD8 T cells in Susac syndrome. TCRdb reanalysed the immunoSEQ multiplex PCR reads using MiXCR and keeps one entry per CDR3 protein. The table includes about 76,000 distinct CDR3 sequences, approximately 93% detected once. Sequencing was performed on CD8+ T cells from PBMCs. The receptor set was obtained from a human donor with Susac syndrome. CDR3s include the opening cysteine and the closing phenylalanine or tryptophan. The order of the fields is V gene, D gene, J gene, clone size, CDR3 protein, CDR3 DNA. The D gene is left open where the match is weak. Size tells how often a clone was seen (once, few, many) or the class of an expanded clone, and some rows leave it out.

TRBV6-1	TRBD2	TRBJ2-1	-	CASSTRTSGGANEQFF	TGTGCCAGCAGTACACGGACTAGCGGGGGGGCCAATGAGCAGTTCTTC
TRBV28	TRBD2	TRBJ2-3	-	CASSPSSGGTDTQYF	TGTGCCAGCAGTCCGAGTAGCGGGGGCACAGATACGCAGTATTTT
TRBV30	-	TRBJ2-7	-	CAWSAGTGQYF	TGTGCCTGGAGTGCGGGGACTGGGCAGTACTTC
TRBV15	-	TRBJ2-1	-	CATSRGGGPRDNEQFF	TGTGCCACCAGCAGAGGCGGGGGCCCCAGAGACAATGAGCAGTTCTTC
TRBV4-3	-	TRBJ1-5	-	CASSQDYVETQPQHF	TGCGCCAGCAGCCAAGATTATGTCGAGACTCAGCCCCAGCATTTT
TRBV3-1	-	TRBJ2-5	once	CASSQRETQYF	TGTGCCAGCAGCCAAAGAGAGACCCAGTACTTC
TRBV7-8	-	TRBJ1-4	-	CASSLEPLEKLFF	TGTGCCAGCAGCTTAGAACCTTTGGAAAAACTGTTTTTT
TRBV24-1	TRBD1	TRBJ2-1	-	CATRRTGGDGWNEQFF	TGTGCCACCAGACGGACAGGGGGCGACGGTTGGAATGAGCAGTTCTTC
TRBV7-2	-	TRBJ2-7	-	CASSLVRGTAEYEQYF	TGTGCCAGCAGCTTAGTACGGGGGACAGCGGAATACGAGCAGTACTTC
TRBV7-6	TRBD1	TRBJ1-1	-	CASSPIGTANTEAFF	TGTGCCAGCAGCCCCATCGGGACAGCTAACACTGAAGCTTTCTTT
TRBV18	TRBD2	TRBJ2-3	-	CASSPTSGATDTQYF	TGTGCCAGCTCTCCCACTAGCGGGGCTACAGATACGCAGTATTTT
TRBV30	-	TRBJ1-1	-	CAWSVGRGTEAFF	TGTGCCTGGAGTGTAGGGAGAGGCACTGAAGCTTTCTTT
TRBV7-9	-	TRBJ1-2	-	CASSPHPFNYGYTF	TGTGCCAGCAGCCCGCATCCGTTTAACTATGGCTACACCTTC
TRBV5-5	TRBD2	TRBJ2-7	-	CASSSTSGTRYEQYF	TGTGCCAGCAGCTCTACTAGCGGGACCCGCTACGAGCAGTACTTC
TRBV5-6	TRBD1	TRBJ1-2	-	CASSLARTGANYGYTF	TGTGCCAGCAGCTTGGCCCGGACAGGAGCTAACTATGGCTACACCTTC
TRBV7-7	-	TRBJ2-3	-	CASSLAGSVDTQYF	TGTGCTAGCAGCTTGGCAGGGTCCGTAGATACGCAGTATTTT
TRBV14	TRBD1	TRBJ2-7	-	CASSQALTGREQYF	TGTGCCAGCAGCCAAGCCCTGACAGGGCGCGAGCAGTACTTC
TRBV20-1	-	TRBJ1-1	-	CSARDGGQGLEAFF	TGCAGTGCTAGAGACGGGGGGCAGGGGCTTGAAGCTTTCTTT
TRBV21-1	-	TRBJ1-5	-	CARSDYVGDPCNQPQHF	TGTGCCAGATCTGACTACGTGGGGGACCCTTGCAATCAGCCCCAGCATTTT
TRBV7-9	TRBD1	TRBJ1-1	-	CATRQGTEAFF	TGTGCCACTCGACAGGGGACTGAAGCTTTCTTT
TRBV9	-	TRBJ1-1	once	CASSAHWGQGNSGEAFF	TGTGCCAGCAGCGCCCACTGGGGGCAGGGGAACTCGGGTGAAGCTTTCTTT
TRBV21-1	-	TRBJ2-1	-	CASSKVGGWIYNEQFF	TGTGCCAGCAGCAAAGTGGGGGGGTGGATATACAATGAGCAGTTCTTC
TRBV7-6	TRBD2	TRBJ2-7	-	CASSLQREGGTYEQYF	TGTGCCAGCAGCTTGCAACGGGAGGGGGGGACCTACGAGCAGTACTTC
TRBV10-3	-	TRBJ1-2	once	CAISERQSDYGYTF	TGTGCCATCAGTGAGCGACAGAGCGACTATGGCTACACCTTC
TRBV2	-	TRBJ2-7	-	CASSRPADEQYF	TGTGCCAGCAGTCGCCCTGCTGACGAGCAGTACTTC
TRBV12-3/TRBV12-4	-	TRBJ2-3	-	CASSFLGSDTQYF	TGTGCCAGCAGTTTTTTAGGGTCAGATACGCAGTATTTT
TRBV27	-	TRBJ1-4	once	CASSVQLPTPTNEKLFF	TGTGCCAGCAGTGTACAGCTACCGACCCCAACTAATGAAAAACTGTTTTTT
TRBV4-3	-	TRBJ2-2	-	CASSQEIQGTGELFF	TGCGCCAGCAGCCAAGAGATCCAGGGCACCGGGGAGCTGTTTTTT
TRBV30	-	TRBJ1-1	-	CAWSTSFLRGRGTTEAFF	TGTGCCTGGAGTACGTCCTTTTTGAGGGGCAGGGGAACCACTGAAGCTTTCTTT
TRBV20-1	-	TRBJ2-3	-	CSARDTQGDTQYF	TGCAGTGCTAGAGACACGCAGGGAGATACGCAGTATTTT
TRBV18	TRBD2	TRBJ2-1	-	CASSPSGRSNEQFF	TGTGCCAGCTCACCCAGCGGGAGAAGTAATGAGCAGTTCTTC
TRBV5-6	-	TRBJ2-3	-	CASSLKRPGASTDTQYF	TGTGCCAGCAGCTTGAAGAGGCCAGGGGCTAGCACAGATACGCAGTATTTT
TRBV4-1	TRBD1	TRBJ2-7	-	CASSQDRGLSYEQYF	TGCGCCAGCAGCCAAGACAGGGGGTTATCCTACGAGCAGTACTTC
TRBV5-1	-	TRBJ2-1	few	CASSLIGEQFF	TGCGCCAGCAGCCTCATAGGTGAGCAGTTCTTC
TRBV27	TRBD2	TRBJ2-1	-	CASSRSPGLAGEFHNEQFF	TGTGCCAGCAGCAGATCTCCGGGACTAGCGGGGGAGTTCCACAATGAGCAGTTCTTC
TRBV18	-	TRBJ1-5	-	CASSPSQSNQPQHF	TGTGCCAGCTCACCAAGCCAGAGCAATCAGCCCCAGCATTTT
TRBV3-1	-	TRBJ1-2	once	CASRGLSNYGYTF	TGTGCCAGCAGGGGGCTTTCTAACTATGGCTACACCTTC
TRBV15	-	TRBJ2-3	-	CATSPPSPDTQYF	TGTGCCACCAGCCCACCTAGCCCAGATACGCAGTATTTT
TRBV4-3	-	TRBJ1-3	once	CASSQDHSSGNTIYF	TGCGCCAGCAGCCAAGATCACAGCTCTGGAAACACCATATATTTT
TRBV27	-	TRBJ2-7	-	CASSTTGPISYEQYF	TGTGCCAGCAGCACGACAGGACCGATATCCTACGAGCAGTACTTC
TRBV5-1	TRBD2	TRBJ2-7	-	CASSLVLAGAYEQYF	TGCGCCAGCAGCTTGGTGCTAGCGGGGGCCTACGAGCAGTACTTC
TRBV6-4	-	TRBJ1-2	-	CASSDSMEGGYTF	TGTGCCAGCAGTGACTCCATGGAAGGAGGCTACACCTTC
TRBV11-2	-	TRBJ2-4	once	CASSLESGRVKNIQYF	TGTGCCAGCAGCTTAGAGTCCGGGAGAGTCAAAAACATTCAGTACTTC
TRBV2	-	TRBJ1-5	-	CASRQEPSNQPQHF	TGTGCCAGCAGGCAGGAGCCTAGCAATCAGCCCCAGCATTTT
TRBV7-8	-	TRBJ2-1	once	CASSPLTPSVYNEQFF	TGTGCCAGCAGCCCCCTTACCCCGTCCGTATACAATGAGCAGTTCTTC
TRBV19	TRBD1	TRBJ1-5	-	CASRGGTGNQPQHF	TGTGCCAGTAGGGGAGGGACAGGCAATCAGCCCCAGCATTTT
TRBV7-8	-	TRBJ2-7	-	CASSLRRDQGREQYF	TGTGCCAGCAGCTTAAGGCGGGACCAAGGGAGGGAGCAGTACTTC
TRBV20-1	-	TRBJ2-1	-	CSAREPGVNEQFF	TGCAGTGCTAGAGAACCGGGCGTGAATGAGCAGTTCTTC
TRBV19	-	TRBJ1-6	-	CASSTRTGSGNSPLHF	TGTGCCAGTAGTACCCGGACCGGGTCTGGGAATTCACCCCTCCACTTT
TRBV5-1	TRBD2	TRBJ2-3	-	CASSLVAGGRTDTQYF	TGCGCCAGCAGCTTGGTGGCGGGGGGGCGCACAGATACGCAGTATTTT
TRBV5-1	TRBD2	TRBJ2-1	once	CASSLAPIAGEINEQFF	TGCGCCAGCAGCTTGGCCCCAATAGCGGGAGAAATCAATGAGCAGTTCTTC
TRBV21-1	-	TRBJ1-5	-	CASTSTGQHNQPQHF	TGTGCCAGCACTTCGACGGGACAGCACAATCAGCCCCAGCATTTT
TRBV28	-	TRBJ2-5	-	CASSIPRDVETQYF	TGTGCCAGCAGTATTCCCCGGGACGTGGAGACCCAGTACTTC
TRBV7-9	-	TRBJ1-2	-	CASSLAPRPGYTF	TGTGCCAGCAGCTTAGCCCCCCGACCGGGCTACACCTTC
TRBV27	-	TRBJ2-1	-	CASSGYNKEQFF	TGTGCCAGTAGCGGCTACAACAAAGAGCAGTTCTTC
TRBV20-1	TRBD2	TRBJ2-3	-	CSARTPGLAALRDTQYF	TGCAGTGCTAGAACCCCCGGACTAGCTGCACTCAGGGATACGCAGTATTTT
TRBV7-2	-	TRBJ2-7	-	CASSPDRLSYEQYF	TGTGCCAGCAGTCCGGACAGACTTTCCTACGAGCAGTACTTC
TRBV7-2	-	TRBJ1-1	-	CASRSGRNTEAFF	TGTGCCAGCAGAAGCGGGCGGAACACTGAAGCTTTCTTT
TRBV29-1	-	TRBJ1-2	-	CSVEAGIGGYTF	TGCAGCGTTGAAGCAGGGATCGGTGGCTACACCTTC
TRBV9	TRBD1	TRBJ2-7	-	CASSAGTGFYEQYF	TGTGCCAGCAGCGCCGGGACAGGGTTCTACGAGCAGTACTTC